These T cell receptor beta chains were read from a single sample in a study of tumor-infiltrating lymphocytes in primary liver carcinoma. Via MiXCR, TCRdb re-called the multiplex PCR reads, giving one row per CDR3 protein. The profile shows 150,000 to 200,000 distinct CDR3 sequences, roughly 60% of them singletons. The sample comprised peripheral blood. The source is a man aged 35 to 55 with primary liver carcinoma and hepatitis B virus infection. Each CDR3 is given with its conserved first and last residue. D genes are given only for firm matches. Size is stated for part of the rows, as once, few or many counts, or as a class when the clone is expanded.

CDR3aa: CASSSMPGQGTEAFF
CDR3nt: TGTGCCAGCAGCTCTATGCCGGGACAGGGGACTGAAGCTTTCTTT
v_gene: TRBV5-5
j_gene: TRBJ1-1
abundance: few
d_gene: TRBD1

CDR3aa: CASSEGSPGANVLTF
CDR3nt: TGTGCCAGCAGTGAGGGGAGCCCTGGGGCCAACGTCCTGACTTTC
v_gene: TRBV6-1
j_gene: TRBJ2-6
abundance: -
d_gene: -

CDR3aa: CASSPAQRLGSYEQYF
CDR3nt: TGTGCCAGCAGTCCCGCCCAACGACTAGGTTCCTACGAGCAGTACTTC
v_gene: TRBV6-5
j_gene: TRBJ2-7
abundance: -
d_gene: -

CDR3aa: CASSPPGQIEETQYF
CDR3nt: TGCGCCAGCAGTCCACCAGGGCAGATTGAAGAGACCCAGTACTTC
v_gene: TRBV4-1
j_gene: TRBJ2-5
abundance: -
d_gene: -

CDR3aa: CAWSVLTEAFF
CDR3nt: TGTGCCTGGAGTGTACTCACTGAAGCTTTCTTT
v_gene: TRBV30
j_gene: TRBJ1-1
abundance: few
d_gene: -

CDR3aa: CASSCSQCQETQYF
CDR3nt: TGTGCCAGCAGTTGCTCGCAGTGCCAGGAGACCCAGTACTTC
v_gene: TRBV6-6
j_gene: TRBJ2-5
abundance: -
d_gene: -

CDR3aa: CAANQGGTYEQYF
CDR3nt: TGTGCCGCCAACCAGGGAGGGACCTACGAGCAGTACTTC
v_gene: TRBV6-1
j_gene: TRBJ2-7
abundance: -
d_gene: TRBD2

CDR3aa: CTVRQGNTGELFF
CDR3nt: TGCACCGTTAGACAGGGAAACACCGGGGAGCTGTTTTTT
v_gene: TRBV29-1
j_gene: TRBJ2-2
abundance: -
d_gene: TRBD1

CDR3aa: CASSSGQYYGYTF
CDR3nt: TGTGCCAGCAGCTCGGGACAGTATTATGGCTACACCTTC
v_gene: TRBV11-1
j_gene: TRBJ1-2
abundance: many
d_gene: TRBD1

CDR3aa: CASSEGGPIDGYTF
CDR3nt: TGTGCCAGCAGTGAAGGGGGCCCAATAGACGGCTACACCTTC
v_gene: TRBV6-1
j_gene: TRBJ1-2
abundance: -
d_gene: -

CDR3aa: CAISDGDSSGNTIYF
CDR3nt: TGTGCCATCAGTGATGGGGACAGCTCTGGAAACACCATATATTTT
v_gene: TRBV10-3
j_gene: TRBJ1-3
abundance: -
d_gene: TRBD1

CDR3aa: CGVTQTKGALDNEQFF
CDR3nt: TGCGGCGTCACACAGACTAAGGGGGCTTTGGACAATGAGCAGTTCTTC
v_gene: TRBV29-1
j_gene: TRBJ2-1
abundance: -
d_gene: TRBD1

CDR3aa: CASSTSRGRAGELLF
CDR3nt: TGTGCCAGCAGCACTTCCAGGGGGCGGGCCGGGGAGCTGTTGTTT
v_gene: TRBV7-8
j_gene: TRBJ2-2
abundance: -
d_gene: TRBD1

CDR3aa: CASSGRATSTDTQYF
CDR3nt: TGTGCCAGCAGCGGGAGAGCTACTAGCACAGATACGCAGTATTTT
v_gene: TRBV12-3/TRBV12-4
j_gene: TRBJ2-3
abundance: -
d_gene: -

CDR3aa: CASSAGLAGDGYF
CDR3nt: TGTGCCAGCAGTGCCGGACTAGCGGGAGATGGGTACTTC
v_gene: TRBV6-1
j_gene: TRBJ2-4
abundance: -
d_gene: TRBD2

CDR3aa: CVNSPRGPEQFF
CDR3nt: TGTGTCAACAGCCCACGGGGCCCGGAGCAGTTCTTC
v_gene: TRBV11-2
j_gene: TRBJ2-1
abundance: -
d_gene: -

CDR3aa: CASRGEDTQYF
CDR3nt: TGTGCCAGCCGTGGTGAGGATACGCAGTATTTT
v_gene: TRBV2
j_gene: TRBJ2-3
abundance: -
d_gene: -

CDR3aa: CASSLRHADTQYF
CDR3nt: TGTGCCAGCAGCTTACGACATGCAGATACGCAGTATTTT
v_gene: TRBV6-6
j_gene: TRBJ2-3
abundance: once
d_gene: -

CDR3aa: CAISESNTDTQYF
CDR3nt: TGTGCCATCAGTGAGTCGAACACAGATACGCAGTATTTT
v_gene: TRBV10-3
j_gene: TRBJ2-3
abundance: -
d_gene: -

CDR3aa: CASSRDNLSEQYF
CDR3nt: TGTGCCAGCAGCCGGGACAACCTCAGCGAGCAGTACTTC
v_gene: TRBV28
j_gene: TRBJ2-7
abundance: -
d_gene: -

CDR3aa: CASSSRTSPYDEQFF
CDR3nt: TGTGCCAGCAGTTCAAGGACTAGCCCGTATGATGAGCAGTTCTTC
v_gene: TRBV6-5
j_gene: TRBJ2-1
abundance: -
d_gene: TRBD2

CDR3aa: CASSLDLWDGLSYEQYF
CDR3nt: TGTGCCAGCAGCTTAGATCTTTGGGATGGCCTATCCTATGAGCAGTACTTC
v_gene: TRBV11-2
j_gene: TRBJ2-7
abundance: -
d_gene: -

CDR3aa: CASSLGAGGGQPQHF
CDR3nt: TGTGCCAGCAGTTTAGGGGCAGGGGGCGGACAGCCCCAGCATTTT
v_gene: TRBV12-3/TRBV12-4
j_gene: TRBJ1-5
abundance: -
d_gene: TRBD1

CDR3aa: CTSLTGGAASSTDTQYF
CDR3nt: TGCACCAGTCTGACAGGGGGCGCGGCTAGCAGCACAGATACGCAGTATTTT
v_gene: TRBV1
j_gene: TRBJ2-3
abundance: -
d_gene: -

CDR3aa: CAWSLTHALGNEQFF
CDR3nt: TGTGCCTGGAGTTTAACTCACGCCCTAGGAAATGAGCAGTTCTTC
v_gene: TRBV30
j_gene: TRBJ2-1
abundance: -
d_gene: -

CDR3aa: CASSQERSRSYNEQFF
CDR3nt: TGCGCCAGCAGCCAGGAACGATCACGCTCCTACAATGAGCAGTTCTTC
v_gene: TRBV4-1
j_gene: TRBJ2-1
abundance: -
d_gene: -

CDR3aa: CASTLVETAEAFF
CDR3nt: TGTGCCAGCACTTTGGTTGAGACAGCTGAAGCTTTCTTT
v_gene: TRBV12-3/TRBV12-4
j_gene: TRBJ1-1
abundance: few
d_gene: -

CDR3aa: CASSTSGRSYNEQFF
CDR3nt: TGTGCCAGCAGTACTAGCGGGAGGTCCTACAATGAGCAGTTCTTC
v_gene: TRBV6-5
j_gene: TRBJ2-1
abundance: few
d_gene: TRBD2

CDR3aa: CASSRRNTEAFF
CDR3nt: TGTGCCAGCAGCCGACGGAACACTGAAGCTTTCTTT
v_gene: TRBV6-6
j_gene: TRBJ1-1
abundance: -
d_gene: -

CDR3aa: CSAGTGGHNDYTF
CDR3nt: TGCAGCGCCGGGACAGGGGGGCACAATGACTACACCTTC
v_gene: TRBV29-1
j_gene: TRBJ1-2
abundance: -
d_gene: TRBD1

CDR3aa: CASTLGQGHYGYTF
CDR3nt: TGCGCCAGCACTTTGGGACAGGGACACTATGGCTACACCTTC
v_gene: TRBV6-1
j_gene: TRBJ1-2
abundance: -
d_gene: TRBD1

CDR3aa: CASIRDGYEQYF
CDR3nt: TGTGCCAGCATCAGGGACGGCTACGAGCAGTACTTC
v_gene: TRBV6-1
j_gene: TRBJ2-7
abundance: few
d_gene: -

CDR3aa: CVISQRWVRMNTEAFF
CDR3nt: TGTGTCATCAGTCAGCGTTGGGTCCGCATGAACACTGAAGCTTTCTTT
v_gene: TRBV6-6
j_gene: TRBJ1-1
abundance: -
d_gene: -